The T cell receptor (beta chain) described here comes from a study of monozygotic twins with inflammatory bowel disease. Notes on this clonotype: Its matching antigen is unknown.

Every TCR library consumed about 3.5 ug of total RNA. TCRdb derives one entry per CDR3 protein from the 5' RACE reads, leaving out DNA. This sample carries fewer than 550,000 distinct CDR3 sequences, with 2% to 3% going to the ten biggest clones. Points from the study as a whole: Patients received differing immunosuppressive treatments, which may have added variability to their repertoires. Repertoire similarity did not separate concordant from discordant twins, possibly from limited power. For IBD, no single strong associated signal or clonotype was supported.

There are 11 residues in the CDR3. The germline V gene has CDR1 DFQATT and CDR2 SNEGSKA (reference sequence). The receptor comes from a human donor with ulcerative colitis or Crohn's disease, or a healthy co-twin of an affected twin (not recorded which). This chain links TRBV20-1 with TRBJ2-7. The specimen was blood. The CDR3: CSAQSSYEQYF.